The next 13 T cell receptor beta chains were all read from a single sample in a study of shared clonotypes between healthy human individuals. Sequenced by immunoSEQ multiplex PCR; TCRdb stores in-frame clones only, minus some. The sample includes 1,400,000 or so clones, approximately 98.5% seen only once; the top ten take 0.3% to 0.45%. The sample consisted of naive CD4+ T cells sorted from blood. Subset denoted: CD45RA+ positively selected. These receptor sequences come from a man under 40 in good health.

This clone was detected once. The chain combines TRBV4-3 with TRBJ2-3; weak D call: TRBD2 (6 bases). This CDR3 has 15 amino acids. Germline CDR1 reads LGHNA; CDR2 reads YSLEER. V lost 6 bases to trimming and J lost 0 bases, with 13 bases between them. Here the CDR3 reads CASRPSVASTDTQYF. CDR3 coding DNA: TGCGCCAGCAGACCTAGCGTCGCAAGCACAGATACGCAGTATTTT.

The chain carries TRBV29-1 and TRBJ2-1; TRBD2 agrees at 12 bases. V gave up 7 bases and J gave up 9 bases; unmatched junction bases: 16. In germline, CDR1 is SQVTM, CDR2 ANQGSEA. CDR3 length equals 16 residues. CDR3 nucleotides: TGCAGCGCCTCAATGGGGGCTAGCGGGAGGGCATCTGAGCAGTTCTTC. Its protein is CSASMGASGRASEQFF.

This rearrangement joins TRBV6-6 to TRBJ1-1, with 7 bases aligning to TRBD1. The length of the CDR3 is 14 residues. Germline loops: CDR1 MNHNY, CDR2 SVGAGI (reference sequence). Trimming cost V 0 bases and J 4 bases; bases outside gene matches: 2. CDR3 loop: CASSYSAGGTEAFF. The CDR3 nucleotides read TGTGCCAGCAGTTACTCGGCAGGGGGCACTGAAGCTTTCTTT.

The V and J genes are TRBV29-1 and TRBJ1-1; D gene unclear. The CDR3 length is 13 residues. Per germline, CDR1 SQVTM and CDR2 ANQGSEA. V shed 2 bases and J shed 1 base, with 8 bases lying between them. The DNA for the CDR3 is TGCAGCGTTGAATACAACCCGAACACTGAAGCTTTCTTT. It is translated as CSVEYNPNTEAFF.

As DNA, the CDR3 is TGTGCCAGCTCACCTGGGACAGGAGAAGGGTCGGGTGGCTACACCTTC. Protein sequence: CASSPGTGEGSGGYTF. V is TRBV18 and J is TRBJ1-2; TRBD1 aligns across 8 bases. The CDR3 totals 16 residues. Trimming at V came to 3 bases and at J to 7 bases, leaving 13 bases not matched to a gene. Germline-derived CDR1 and CDR2 are KGHSH and LQKENI.

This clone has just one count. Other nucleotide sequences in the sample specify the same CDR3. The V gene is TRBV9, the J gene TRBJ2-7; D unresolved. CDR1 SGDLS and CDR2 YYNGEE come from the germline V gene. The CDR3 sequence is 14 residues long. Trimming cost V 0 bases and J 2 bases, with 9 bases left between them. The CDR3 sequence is CASSVGGGTYEQYF. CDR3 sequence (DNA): TGTGCCAGCAGCGTAGGGGGTGGCACCTACGAGCAGTACTTC.

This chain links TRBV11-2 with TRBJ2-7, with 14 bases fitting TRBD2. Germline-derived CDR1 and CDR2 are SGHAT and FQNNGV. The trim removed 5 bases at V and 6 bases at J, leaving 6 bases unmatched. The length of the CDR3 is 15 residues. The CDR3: CASSPGTSGRSEQYF. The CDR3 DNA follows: TGTGCCAGCAGCCCTGGGACTAGCGGGAGAAGCGAGCAGTACTTC.

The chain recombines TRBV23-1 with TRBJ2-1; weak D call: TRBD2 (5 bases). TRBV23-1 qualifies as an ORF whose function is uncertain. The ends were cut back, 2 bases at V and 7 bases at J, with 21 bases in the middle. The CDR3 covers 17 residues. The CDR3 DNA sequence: TGCGCCAGCAGTCAAAAGCGGACGTCGGGAAATACGAATGAGCAGTTCTTC. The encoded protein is CASSQKRTSGNTNEQFF.

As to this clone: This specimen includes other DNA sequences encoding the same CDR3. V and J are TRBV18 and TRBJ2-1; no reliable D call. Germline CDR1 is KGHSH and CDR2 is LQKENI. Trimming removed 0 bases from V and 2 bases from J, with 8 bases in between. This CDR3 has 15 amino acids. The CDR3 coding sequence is TGTGCCAGCTCACCACCGGGTCGAGCCTACAATGAGCAGTTCTTC. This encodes CASSPPGRAYNEQFF.

CDR3 protein: CASIPLSGANTGELFF. The CDR3 DNA reads TGTGCCAGCATCCCTCTGAGCGGGGCGAACACCGGGGAGCTGTTTTTT. The chain links TRBV27 to TRBJ2-2; 7 bases line up with TRBD2. V lost 7 bases to trimming and J lost 0 bases; unmatched junction nucleotides: 8. CDR3 size: 16 residues. The V gene's germline CDR1 is MNHEY and CDR2 SMNVEV (reference sequence).

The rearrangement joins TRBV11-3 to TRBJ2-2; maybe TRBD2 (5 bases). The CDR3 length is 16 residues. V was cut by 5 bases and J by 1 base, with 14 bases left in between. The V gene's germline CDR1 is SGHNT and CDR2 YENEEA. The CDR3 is CASSVIASGNTGELFF. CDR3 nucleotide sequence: TGTGCCAGCAGCGTTATCGCCAGCGGGAACACCGGGGAGCTGTTTTTT.

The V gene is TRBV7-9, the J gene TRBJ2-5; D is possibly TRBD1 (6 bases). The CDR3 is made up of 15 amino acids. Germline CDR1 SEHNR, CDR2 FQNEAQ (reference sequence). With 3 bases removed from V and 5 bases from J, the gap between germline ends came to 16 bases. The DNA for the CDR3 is TGTGCCAGCAGCTTCGAGGGCAGGGGATGGGAGACCCAGTACTTC. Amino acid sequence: CASSFEGRGWETQYF.

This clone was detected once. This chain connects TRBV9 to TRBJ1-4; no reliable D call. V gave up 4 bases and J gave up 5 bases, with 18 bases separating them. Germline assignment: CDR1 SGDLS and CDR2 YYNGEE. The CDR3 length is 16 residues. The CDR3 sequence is CASSPGSSPGNEKLFF. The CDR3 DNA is TGTGCCAGCAGCCCAGGATCTTCCCCGGGGAATGAAAAACTGTTTTTT.